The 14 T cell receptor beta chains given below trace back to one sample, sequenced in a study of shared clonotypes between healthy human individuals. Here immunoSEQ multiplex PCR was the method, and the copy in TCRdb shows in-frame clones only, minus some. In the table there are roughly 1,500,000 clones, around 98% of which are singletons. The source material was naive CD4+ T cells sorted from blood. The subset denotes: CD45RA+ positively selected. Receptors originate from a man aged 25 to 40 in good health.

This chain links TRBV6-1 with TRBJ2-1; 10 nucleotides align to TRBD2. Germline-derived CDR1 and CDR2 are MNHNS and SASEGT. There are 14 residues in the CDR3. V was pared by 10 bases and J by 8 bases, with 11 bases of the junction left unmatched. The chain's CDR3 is CAIRSGRAVYEQFF. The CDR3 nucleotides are TGTGCCATAAGGAGCGGGAGGGCCGTCTATGAGCAGTTCTTC.

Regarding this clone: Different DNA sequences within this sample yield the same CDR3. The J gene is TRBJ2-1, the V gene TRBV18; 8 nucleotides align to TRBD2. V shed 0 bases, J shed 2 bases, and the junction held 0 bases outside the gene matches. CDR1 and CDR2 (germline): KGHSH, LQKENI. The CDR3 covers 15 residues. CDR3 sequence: CASSPPSGAYNEQFF. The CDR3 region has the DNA TGTGCCAGCTCACCACCTAGCGGGGCCTACAATGAGCAGTTCTTC.

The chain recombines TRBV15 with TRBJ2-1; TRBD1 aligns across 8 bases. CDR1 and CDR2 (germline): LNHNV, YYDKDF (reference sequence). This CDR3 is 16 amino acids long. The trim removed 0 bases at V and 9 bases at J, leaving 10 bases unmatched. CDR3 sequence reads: CATSRDPGGVRSEQFF. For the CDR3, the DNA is TGTGCCACCAGCAGAGATCCAGGGGGCGTGAGGAGTGAGCAGTTCTTC.

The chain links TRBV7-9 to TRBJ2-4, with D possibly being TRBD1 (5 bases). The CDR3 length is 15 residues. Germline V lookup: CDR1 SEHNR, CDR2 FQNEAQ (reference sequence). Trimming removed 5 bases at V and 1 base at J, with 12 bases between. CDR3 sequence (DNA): TGTGCCAGCAGCCAGATCAGGGTGGCCAAAAACATTCAGTACTTC. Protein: CASSQIRVAKNIQYF.

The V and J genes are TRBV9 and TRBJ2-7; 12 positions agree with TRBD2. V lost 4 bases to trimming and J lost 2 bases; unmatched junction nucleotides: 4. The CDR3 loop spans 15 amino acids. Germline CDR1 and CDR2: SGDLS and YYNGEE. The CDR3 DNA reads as TGTGCCAGCAGCTCGGGACTAGCGGGCCCCTACGAGCAGTACTTC. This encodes CASSSGLAGPYEQYF.

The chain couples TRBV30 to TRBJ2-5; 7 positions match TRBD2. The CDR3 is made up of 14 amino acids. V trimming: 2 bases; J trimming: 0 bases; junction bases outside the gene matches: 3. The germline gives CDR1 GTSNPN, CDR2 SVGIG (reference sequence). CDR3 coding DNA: TGTGCCTGGAGTCGCGGGGGAAACCAAGAGACCCAGTACTTC. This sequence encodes CAWSRGGNQETQYF.

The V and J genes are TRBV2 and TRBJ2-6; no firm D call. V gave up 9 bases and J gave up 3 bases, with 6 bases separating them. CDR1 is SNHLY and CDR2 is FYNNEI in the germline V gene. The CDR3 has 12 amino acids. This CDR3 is CASTRGANVLTF. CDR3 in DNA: TGTGCCAGTACGCGTGGGGCCAACGTCCTGACTTTC.

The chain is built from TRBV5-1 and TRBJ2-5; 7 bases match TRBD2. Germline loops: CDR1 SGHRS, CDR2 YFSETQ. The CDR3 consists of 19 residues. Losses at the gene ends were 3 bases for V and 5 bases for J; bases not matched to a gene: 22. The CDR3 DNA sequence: TGCGCCAGCAGCTCGACCGTTGGGGGGGTAGAGCTACGAAAGGAGACCCAGTACTTC. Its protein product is CASSSTVGGVELRKETQYF.

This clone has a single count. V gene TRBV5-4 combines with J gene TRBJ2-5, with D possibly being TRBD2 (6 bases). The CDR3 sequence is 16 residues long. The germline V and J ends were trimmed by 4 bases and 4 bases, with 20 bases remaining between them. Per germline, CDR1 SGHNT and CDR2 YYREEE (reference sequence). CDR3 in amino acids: CASSPGDSRAGETQYF. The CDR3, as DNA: TGTGCCAGCAGCCCGGGGGATAGCAGGGCGGGAGAGACCCAGTACTTC.

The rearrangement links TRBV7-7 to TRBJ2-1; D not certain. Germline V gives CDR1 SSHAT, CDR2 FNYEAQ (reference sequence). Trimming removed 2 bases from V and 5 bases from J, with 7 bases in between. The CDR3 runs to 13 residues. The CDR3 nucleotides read TGTGCCAGCAGCTTACTCATAAACAATGAGCAGTTCTTC. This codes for CASSLLINNEQFF.

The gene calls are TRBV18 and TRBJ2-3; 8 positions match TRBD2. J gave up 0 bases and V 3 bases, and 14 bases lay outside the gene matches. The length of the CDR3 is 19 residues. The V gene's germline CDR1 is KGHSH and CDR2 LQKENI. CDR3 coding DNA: TGTGCCAGCTCACCTCTCGGGCTAGCGGGCATGGGGAGCACAGATACGCAGTATTTT. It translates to CASSPLGLAGMGSTDTQYF.

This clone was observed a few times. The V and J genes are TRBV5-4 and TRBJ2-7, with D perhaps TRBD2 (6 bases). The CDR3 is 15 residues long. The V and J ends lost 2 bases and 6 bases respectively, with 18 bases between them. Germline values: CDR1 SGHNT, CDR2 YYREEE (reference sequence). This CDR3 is CASSFRGGSRGEQYF. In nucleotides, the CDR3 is TGTGCCAGCAGCTTCCGGGGAGGTTCTAGGGGCGAGCAGTACTTC.

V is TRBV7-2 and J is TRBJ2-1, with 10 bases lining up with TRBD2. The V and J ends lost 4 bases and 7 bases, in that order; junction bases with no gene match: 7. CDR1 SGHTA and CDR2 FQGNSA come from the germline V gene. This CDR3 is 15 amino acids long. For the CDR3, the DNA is TGTGCCAGCAGCTCCTTGGGGACTAGCGTGAATGAGCAGTTCTTC. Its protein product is CASSSLGTSVNEQFF.

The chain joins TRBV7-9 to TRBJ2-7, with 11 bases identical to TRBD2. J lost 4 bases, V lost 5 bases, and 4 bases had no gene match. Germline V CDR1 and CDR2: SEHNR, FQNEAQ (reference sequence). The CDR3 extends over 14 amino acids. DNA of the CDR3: TGTGCCAGCAGCCTTAGCGGGAGGGTATACGAGCAGTACTTC. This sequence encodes CASSLSGRVYEQYF.